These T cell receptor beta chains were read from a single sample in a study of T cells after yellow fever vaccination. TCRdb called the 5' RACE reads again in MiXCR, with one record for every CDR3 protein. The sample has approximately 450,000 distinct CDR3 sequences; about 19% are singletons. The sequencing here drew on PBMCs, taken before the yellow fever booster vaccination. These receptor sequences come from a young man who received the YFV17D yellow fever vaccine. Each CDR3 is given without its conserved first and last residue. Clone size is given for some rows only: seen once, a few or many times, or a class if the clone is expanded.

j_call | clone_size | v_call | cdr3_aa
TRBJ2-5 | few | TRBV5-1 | ASSLAGSGRYQETQY
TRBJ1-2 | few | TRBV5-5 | ASSLTPTGIYGYT
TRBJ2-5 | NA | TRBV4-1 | ASSQGTGGGSQETQY
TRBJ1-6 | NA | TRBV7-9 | ASSPWTGLKVLH
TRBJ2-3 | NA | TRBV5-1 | ASTRTSGSPDTQY
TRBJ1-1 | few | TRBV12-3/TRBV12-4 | ASSRGQNTEAF
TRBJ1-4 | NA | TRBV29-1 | SVEHPVDREEKLF
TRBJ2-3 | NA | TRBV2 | ASIQRGGGFFTSTDTQY
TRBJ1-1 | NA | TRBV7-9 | ASSPPSGRTEAF
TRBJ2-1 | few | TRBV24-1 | ATSDPGQGNDEQF
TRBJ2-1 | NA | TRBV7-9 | ASISSGGAAEQF
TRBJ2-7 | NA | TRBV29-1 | SVEGGQVYEQY
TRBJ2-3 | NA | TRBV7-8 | ASSFQAGASTDTQY
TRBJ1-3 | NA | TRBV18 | ASSPLQGRNTIY
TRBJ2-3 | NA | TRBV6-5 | ASSHTNVADTQY
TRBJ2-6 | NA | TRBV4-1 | ASSQDGGTGANVLT
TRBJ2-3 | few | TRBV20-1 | SARDSQRGLATSDTQY
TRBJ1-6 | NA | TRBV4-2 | ASSQESSRVYSPLH
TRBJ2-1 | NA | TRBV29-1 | SGVSGGGDNEQF
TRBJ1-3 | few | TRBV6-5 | ASSYSSGGGGNTIY
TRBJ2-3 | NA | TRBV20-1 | SARGYRADTQY
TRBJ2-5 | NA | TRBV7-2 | ASSERQTAGAQY
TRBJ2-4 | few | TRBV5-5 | ASSLSQGALVIQY
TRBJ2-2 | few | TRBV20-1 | SARDRGKAGELF
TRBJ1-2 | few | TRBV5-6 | ASSTTGLGYT
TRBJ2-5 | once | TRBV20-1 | SASSRIVETQY
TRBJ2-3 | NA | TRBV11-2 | ASSPPDRDADTQY
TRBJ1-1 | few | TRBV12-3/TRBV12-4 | ASSSDRANTEAF
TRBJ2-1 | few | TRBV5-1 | ASMFGVDYNEQF
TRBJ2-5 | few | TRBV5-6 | ASSPIFGQETQY
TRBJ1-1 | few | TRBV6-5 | ASSYSDAVGTEAF
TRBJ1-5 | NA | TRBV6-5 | ASSSRSNQPQH
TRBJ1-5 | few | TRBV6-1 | ASRATGGAAGSNQPQH
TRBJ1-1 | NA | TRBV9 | ASSVGRSTEAF
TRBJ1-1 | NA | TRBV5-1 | ASSSLTHPSGTEAF
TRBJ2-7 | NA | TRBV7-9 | ASSLAGTGVREQY
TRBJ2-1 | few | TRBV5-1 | ASTRLAGGNEQF
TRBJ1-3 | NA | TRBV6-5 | ASIKPGTKGNTIY
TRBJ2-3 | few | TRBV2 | ASSLPGQGAGSTDTQY
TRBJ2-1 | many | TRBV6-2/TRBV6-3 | ASSYSVRSGSYNEQF
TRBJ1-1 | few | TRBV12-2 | ASRPDAGTGNTEAF
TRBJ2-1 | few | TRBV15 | ATSIQGDTLEQF
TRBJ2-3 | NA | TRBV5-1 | ASSLQGAGTDTQY
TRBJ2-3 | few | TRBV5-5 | ASSLGGHLPPDTQY
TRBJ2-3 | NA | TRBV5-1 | ASSLSTSEGTDTQY